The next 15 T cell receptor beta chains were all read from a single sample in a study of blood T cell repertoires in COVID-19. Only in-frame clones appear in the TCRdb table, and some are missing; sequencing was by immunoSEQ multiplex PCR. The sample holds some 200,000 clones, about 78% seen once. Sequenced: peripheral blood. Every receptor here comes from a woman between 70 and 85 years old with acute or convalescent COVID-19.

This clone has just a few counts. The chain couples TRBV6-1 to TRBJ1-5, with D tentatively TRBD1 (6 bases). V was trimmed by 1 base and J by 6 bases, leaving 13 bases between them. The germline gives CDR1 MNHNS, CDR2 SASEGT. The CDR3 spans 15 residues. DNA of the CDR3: TGTGCCAGCAGTGAAGGGTGGACAGACCGTCAGCCCCAGCATTTT. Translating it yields CASSEGWTDRQPQHF.

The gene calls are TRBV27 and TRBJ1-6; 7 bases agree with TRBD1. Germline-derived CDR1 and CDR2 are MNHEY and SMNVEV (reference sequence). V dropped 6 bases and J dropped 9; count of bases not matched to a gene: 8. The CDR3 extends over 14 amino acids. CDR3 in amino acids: CASRLTGSISPLHF. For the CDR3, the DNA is TGTGCCAGCAGACTGACAGGGAGTATTTCACCCCTCCACTTT.

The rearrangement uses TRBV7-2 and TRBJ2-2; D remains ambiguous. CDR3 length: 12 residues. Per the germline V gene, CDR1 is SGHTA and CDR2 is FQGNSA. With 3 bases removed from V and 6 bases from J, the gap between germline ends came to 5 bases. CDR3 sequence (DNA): TGTGCCAGCAGCTTCGAGGCCGGGGAGCTGTTTTTT. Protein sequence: CASSFEAGELFF.

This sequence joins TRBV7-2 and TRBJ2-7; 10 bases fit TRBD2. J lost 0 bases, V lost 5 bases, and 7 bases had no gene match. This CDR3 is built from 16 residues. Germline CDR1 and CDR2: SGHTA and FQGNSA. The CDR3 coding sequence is TGTGCCAGCAGCCTATCCAGCGGGGGGGCCTCCTACGAGCAGTACTTC. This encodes CASSLSSGGASYEQYF.

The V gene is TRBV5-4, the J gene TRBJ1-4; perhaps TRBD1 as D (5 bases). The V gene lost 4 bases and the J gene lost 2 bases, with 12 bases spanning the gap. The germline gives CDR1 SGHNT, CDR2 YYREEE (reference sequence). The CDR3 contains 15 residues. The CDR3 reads CASSLKTATNEKLFF. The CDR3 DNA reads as TGTGCCAGCAGCCTGAAGACAGCTACTAATGAAAAACTGTTTTTT.

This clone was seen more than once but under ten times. CDR3 loop: CASSSQQGYGYTF. As DNA, the CDR3 is TGTGCCAGCAGTTCCCAACAGGGCTATGGCTACACCTTC. The V call is TRBV6-5, the J call TRBJ1-2; possible D gene TRBD1, 6 bases. Germline V gene sequence: CDR1 MNHEY, CDR2 SVGAGI. With 4 bases removed from V and 4 bases from J, the gap between germline ends came to 10 bases. The CDR3 totals 13 residues.

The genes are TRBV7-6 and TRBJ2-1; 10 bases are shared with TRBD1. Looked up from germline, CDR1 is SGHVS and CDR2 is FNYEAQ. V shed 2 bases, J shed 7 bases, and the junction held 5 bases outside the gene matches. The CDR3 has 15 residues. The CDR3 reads CASSLSDRGRNEQFF. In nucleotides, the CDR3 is TGTGCCAGCAGCTTAAGCGACAGGGGGCGTAATGAGCAGTTCTTC.

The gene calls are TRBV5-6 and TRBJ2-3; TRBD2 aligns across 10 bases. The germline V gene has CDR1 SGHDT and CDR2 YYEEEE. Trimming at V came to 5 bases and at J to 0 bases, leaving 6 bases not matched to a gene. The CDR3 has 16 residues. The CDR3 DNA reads TGTGCCAGCAGAGCGGGGGGGCCCACTAGCACAGATACGCAGTATTTT. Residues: CASRAGGPTSTDTQYF.

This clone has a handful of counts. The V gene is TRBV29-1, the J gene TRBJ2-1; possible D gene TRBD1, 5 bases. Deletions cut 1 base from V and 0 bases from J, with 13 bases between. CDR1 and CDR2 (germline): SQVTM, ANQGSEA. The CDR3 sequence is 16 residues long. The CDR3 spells CSVEVARTSSYNEQFF. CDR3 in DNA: TGCAGCGTTGAAGTGGCAAGGACAAGCTCCTACAATGAGCAGTTCTTC.

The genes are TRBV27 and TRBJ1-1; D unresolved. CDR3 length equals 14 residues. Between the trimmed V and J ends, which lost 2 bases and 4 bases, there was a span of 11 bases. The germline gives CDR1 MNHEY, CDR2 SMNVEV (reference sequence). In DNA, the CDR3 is TGTGCCAGCAGTTTACCGGGGAGAATCACTGAAGCTTTCTTT. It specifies CASSLPGRITEAFF.

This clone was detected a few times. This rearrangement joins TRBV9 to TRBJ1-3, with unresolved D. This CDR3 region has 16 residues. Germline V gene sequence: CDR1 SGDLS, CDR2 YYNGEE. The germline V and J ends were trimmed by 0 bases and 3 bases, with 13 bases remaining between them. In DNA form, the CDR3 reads TGTGCCAGCAGCGTAGCTTCAGATCCAGTTGGAAACACCATATATTTT. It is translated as CASSVASDPVGNTIYF.

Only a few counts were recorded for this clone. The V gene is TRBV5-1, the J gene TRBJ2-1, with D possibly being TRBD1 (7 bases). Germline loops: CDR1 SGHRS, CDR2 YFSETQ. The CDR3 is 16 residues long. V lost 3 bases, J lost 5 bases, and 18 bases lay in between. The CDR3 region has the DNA TGCGCCAGCAGCTCAGGAAGGGCAGGGGGGAACAATGAGCAGTTCTTC. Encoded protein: CASSSGRAGGNNEQFF.

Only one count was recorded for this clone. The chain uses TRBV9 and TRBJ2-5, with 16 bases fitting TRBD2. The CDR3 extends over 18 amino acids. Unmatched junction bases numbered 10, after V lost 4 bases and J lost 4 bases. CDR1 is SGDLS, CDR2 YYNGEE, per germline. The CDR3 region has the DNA TGTGCCAGCAGCCCCGGGACTAGCGGGGGGGGTCTCGGAGAGACCCAGTACTTC. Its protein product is CASSPGTSGGGLGETQYF. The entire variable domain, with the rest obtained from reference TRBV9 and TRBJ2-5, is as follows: DSGVTQTPKHLITATGQRVTLRCSPRSGDLSVYWYQQSLDQGLQFLIQYYNGEERAKGNILERFSAQQFPDLHSELNLSSLELGDSALYFCASSPGTSGGGLGETQYFGPGTRLLVL.

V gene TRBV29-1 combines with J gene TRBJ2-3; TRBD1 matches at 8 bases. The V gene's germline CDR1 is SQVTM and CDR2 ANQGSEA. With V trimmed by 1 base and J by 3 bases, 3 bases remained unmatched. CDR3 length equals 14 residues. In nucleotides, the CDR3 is TGCAGCGTTGAAGGCGGACAGGGAACAGATACGCAGTATTTT. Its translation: CSVEGGQGTDTQYF.

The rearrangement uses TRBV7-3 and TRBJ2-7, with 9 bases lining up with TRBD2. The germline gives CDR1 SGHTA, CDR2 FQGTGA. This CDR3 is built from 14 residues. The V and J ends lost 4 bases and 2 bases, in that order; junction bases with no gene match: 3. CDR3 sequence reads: CASSSTSGTYEQYF. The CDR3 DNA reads TGTGCCAGCAGCTCGACTAGCGGTACCTACGAGCAGTACTTC. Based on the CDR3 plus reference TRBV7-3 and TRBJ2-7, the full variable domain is GAGVSQTPSNKVTEKGKYVELRCDPISGHTALYWYRQSLGQGPEFLIYFQGTGAADDSGLPNDRFFAVRPEGSVSTLKIQRTERGDSAVYLCASSSTSGTYEQYFGPGTRLTVT.